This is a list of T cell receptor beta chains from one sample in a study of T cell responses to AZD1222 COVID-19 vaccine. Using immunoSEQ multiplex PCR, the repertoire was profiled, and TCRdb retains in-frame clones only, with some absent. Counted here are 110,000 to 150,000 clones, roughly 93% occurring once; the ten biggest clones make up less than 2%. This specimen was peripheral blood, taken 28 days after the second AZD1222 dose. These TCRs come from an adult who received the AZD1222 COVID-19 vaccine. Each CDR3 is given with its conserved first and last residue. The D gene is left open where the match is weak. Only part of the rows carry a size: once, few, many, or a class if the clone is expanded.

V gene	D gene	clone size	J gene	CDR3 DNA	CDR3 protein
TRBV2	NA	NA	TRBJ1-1	TGTGCCAGCAGTGATTTCCCCCTCGGAGCTTTCTTT	CASSDFPLGAFF
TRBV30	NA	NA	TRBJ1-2	TGTGCCTGGAGTCCACCCCCGCAGGGACTGGGGTCTAACTATGGCTACACCTTC	CAWSPPPQGLGSNYGYTF
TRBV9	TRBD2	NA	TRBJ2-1	TGTGCCAGCAGCGCCCCCGGGACTAGCGGTAGCAATGAGCAGTTCTTC	CASSAPGTSGSNEQFF
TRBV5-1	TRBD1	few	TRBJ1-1	TGCGCCAGCAGATACGGACAGGGCACTGAAGCTTTCTTT	CASRYGQGTEAFF
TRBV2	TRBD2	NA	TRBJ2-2	TGTGCCAGCAGTGAAGCCCGACTAGCGCACACCGGGGAGCTGTTTTTT	CASSEARLAHTGELFF
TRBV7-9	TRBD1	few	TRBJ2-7	TGTGCCAGCAGCTTAGGGGGACAGGGAGCCGGAAAAAGCTCCTACGAGCAGTACTTC	CASSLGGQGAGKSSYEQYF
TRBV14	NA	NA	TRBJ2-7	TGTGCCAGCAGCCAGGGCCCCGGGACCTCCTACGAGCAGTACTTC	CASSQGPGTSYEQYF
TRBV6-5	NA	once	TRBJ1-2	TGTGCCAGCAGCCCGGTCGAGCAGCGGGGTCGTGGCTACACCTTC	CASSPVEQRGRGYTF
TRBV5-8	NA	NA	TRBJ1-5	TGTGCCAGCAGCTTGCAGGGTCTCTTCAATCAGCCCCAGCATTTT	CASSLQGLFNQPQHF
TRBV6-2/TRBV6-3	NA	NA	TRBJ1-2	TGTGCCAGCAGTAGGACCTATGGCTACACCTTC	CASSRTYGYTF
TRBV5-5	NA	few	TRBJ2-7	TGTGCCAGCAGCTTGCAGGGGACCTACGAGCAGTACTTC	CASSLQGTYEQYF
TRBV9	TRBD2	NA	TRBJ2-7	TGTGCCAGCAGCGTATTGCCCGCTAGCGGGCAGGGTCCTACGAGTCGGCAGTACTTC	CASSVLPASGQGPTSRQYF
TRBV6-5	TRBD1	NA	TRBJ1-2	TGTGCCAGCAGTTTGACGCCGGGACAGGTCGTTATTGGCTACACCTTC	CASSLTPGQVVIGYTF
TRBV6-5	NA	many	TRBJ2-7	TGTGCCAGCAAGGTAACGTGGGGCGGGACCTACGAGCAGTACTTC	CASKVTWGGTYEQYF
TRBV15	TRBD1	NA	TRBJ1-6	TGTGCCACCAGCAGGAACAGGGGAGGAATTTCACCCCTCCACTTT	CATSRNRGGISPLHF
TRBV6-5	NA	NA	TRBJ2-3	TGTGCCAGCAGTCAGAGGGAGGTGAGCACAGATACGCAGTATTTT	CASSQREVSTDTQYF
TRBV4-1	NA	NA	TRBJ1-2	TGCGCCAGCAGCCGGACACCTCTTAACTATGGCTACACCTTC	CASSRTPLNYGYTF
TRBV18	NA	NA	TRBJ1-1	TGTGCCAGCTCATCCCAGTGGCTCACTGAAGCTTTCTTT	CASSSQWLTEAFF
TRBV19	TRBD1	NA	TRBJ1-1	TGTGCCAGTAGGACGGGACAGGGAAACACTGAAGCTTTCTTT	CASRTGQGNTEAFF
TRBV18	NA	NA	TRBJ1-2	TGTGCCAGCTCACCCTCACGACAAGAACGGTATGGCTACACCTTC	CASSPSRQERYGYTF
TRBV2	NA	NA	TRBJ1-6	TGTGCCAGCAGTGAATTCGGCAGTATTTCTAATTCACCCCTCCACTTT	CASSEFGSISNSPLHF
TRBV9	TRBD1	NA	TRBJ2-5	TGTGCCAGCAGCGTAGGGGGGACAGGGAAAGAGACCCAGTACTTC	CASSVGGTGKETQYF